The entry below gives a single TCR gamma chain sequence along with its context. As yet, its antigen is unknown. A read error may be the cause here, since a much bigger clone is one base away. Gammadelta T cells were flow-sorted from PBMC into Vgamma9/Vdelta2+ and Vdelta2-negative populations for bulk analysis. The CDR3 runs to 14 residues. CDR1 is GITISATS, CDR2 ISYDGTV, per germline (reference sequence). Trimming at V came to 0 bases and at J to 6 bases, leaving 8 bases not matched to a gene. TCRdb re-called the multiplex PCR reads with CATT. The sample yields about 30,000 gamma-chain clones, about 1.5% seen once. This record belongs to a study of γδ T cells in repeated Plasmodium falciparum infection. The overall study: Four controlled malaria infections with P. falciparum NF54 spanned roughly 97 weeks. Some Malian samples span acute malaria episodes; others come from no-transmission periods.

Whole-study findings and limits: Many TCRgamma sequences overlapped between individuals in stable Vgamma9/Vdelta2+ repertoires.

Sequencing was carried out using gamma-delta T cells from blood. The sequence came from a pool of human donors (malaria-infected and uninfected, not separated). The gene calls are TRGV9 and TRGJ1 or TRGJ2. The J gene was missing in TCRdb and was found by matching the end of the DNA to germline. The CDR3 protein is CALWEVPGCYKKLF. The DNA for the CDR3 is TGTGCCTTGTGGGAGGTGCCCGGCTGTTATAAGAAACTCTTT.